The text below deals with one TCR beta chain. In the original processing: Reference gene primer amplification in the assay estimated nucleated cell counts. Clones were sequenced by immunoSEQ multiplex PCR, and TCRdb holds only the in-frame ones, with some missing. V and J calls and clone size are given by that table; D and trimming were obtained from the DNA. The table lists about 39,000 clones, 88% of them singletons, with about 2.1% in the top ten. This sample is part of a study of blood T cell repertoires in COVID-19. Across the whole study: The United States, Italy and Spain provided the acute and convalescent COVID-19 samples. PBMCs, B-cell-depleted T cells, or T cells provided the cDNA or gDNA that made up the material.

Losses at the gene ends were 2 bases for V and 4 bases for J; bases not matched to a gene: 2. Germline loops: CDR1 SGHNT, CDR2 YYREEE (reference sequence). The CDR3 totals 14 residues. This receptor was obtained from a human donor in a cohort sampled during active COVID-19. This chain uses TRBV5-4 with TRBJ2-3; TRBD2 matches 9 bases. Sequences were obtained from peripheral blood. The CDR3 DNA follows: TGTGCCAGCAGCTTTACTAGCGGGCCAGATACGCAGTATTTT. Amino acid sequence: CASSFTSGPDTQYF.